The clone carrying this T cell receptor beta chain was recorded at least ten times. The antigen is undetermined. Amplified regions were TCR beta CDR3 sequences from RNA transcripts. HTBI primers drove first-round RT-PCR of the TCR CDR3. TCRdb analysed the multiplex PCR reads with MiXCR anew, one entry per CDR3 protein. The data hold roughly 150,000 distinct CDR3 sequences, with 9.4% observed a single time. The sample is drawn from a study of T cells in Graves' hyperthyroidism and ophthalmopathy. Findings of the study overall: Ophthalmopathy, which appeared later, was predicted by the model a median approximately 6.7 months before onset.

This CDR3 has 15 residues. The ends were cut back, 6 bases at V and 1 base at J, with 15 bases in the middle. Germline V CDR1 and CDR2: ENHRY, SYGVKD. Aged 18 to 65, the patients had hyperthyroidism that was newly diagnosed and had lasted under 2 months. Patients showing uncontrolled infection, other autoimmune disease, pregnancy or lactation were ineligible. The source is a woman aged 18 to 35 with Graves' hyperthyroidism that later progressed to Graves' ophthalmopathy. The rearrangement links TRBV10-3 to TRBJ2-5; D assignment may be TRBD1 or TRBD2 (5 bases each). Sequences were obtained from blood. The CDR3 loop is CAISGDPGTQETQYF. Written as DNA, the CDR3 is TGTGCCATCAGCGGGGATCCCGGGACCCAAGAGACCCAGTACTTC.